The rows below give T cell receptor beta chains drawn from one sample of a study of identical twins. Using its own MiXCR run on the 5' RACE reads, TCRdb lists one record per CDR3 protein. The data contain 350,000 to 400,000 distinct CDR3 sequences, roughly 9% of them seen just once; the ten biggest clones take up approximately 8.9%. Sequencing input: naive T cells sorted from blood. These receptor sequences come from a woman aged 45-60 years in good health. The CDR3 runs from the conserved cysteine through the conserved F or W.

v_gene: TRBV10-3
CDR3aa: CAISESGNYGYTF

v_gene: TRBV3-1
CDR3aa: CASSQDPRGDSNF

v_gene: TRBV25-1
CDR3aa: CALKGARGSQTSEQYF

v_gene: TRBV5-6
CDR3aa: CASSLMQGSSYNEQFF

v_gene: TRBV11-2
CDR3aa: CASRERSGETQYF

v_gene: TRBV5-1
CDR3aa: CASSLDPQETQYF

v_gene: TRBV20-1
CDR3aa: CSARDLQRSGLFF

v_gene: TRBV4-1
CDR3aa: CASSQGRTGNTIYF

v_gene: TRBV9
CDR3aa: CASSVATVTTTDTQYF

v_gene: TRBV3-1
CDR3aa: CASSQAAAGIFDTQYF

v_gene: TRBV5-1
CDR3aa: CASRKETGAEAFF

v_gene: TRBV4-1
CDR3aa: CASSQDRGELFF

v_gene: TRBV15
CDR3aa: CATSGHRGLDGELFF

v_gene: TRBV5-1
CDR3aa: CASSLVPLPGEQFF

v_gene: TRBV14
CDR3aa: CASSQVGLAGRDEQFF

v_gene: TRBV27
CDR3aa: CASSPYSGDTQYF

v_gene: TRBV18
CDR3aa: CASSPLRVNEQFF

v_gene: TRBV27
CDR3aa: CASGKKSGPNYGYTF

v_gene: TRBV10-3
CDR3aa: CAISAGGGTDTQYF

v_gene: TRBV6-5
CDR3aa: CASSYKRAGGGDTQYF

v_gene: TRBV14
CDR3aa: CASSPTQGGRNEQFF

v_gene: TRBV27
CDR3aa: CASRGGGKDTQYF

v_gene: TRBV20-1
CDR3aa: CSARSLAGLAGTSTDTQYF

v_gene: TRBV20-1
CDR3aa: CSARSNTEAFF

v_gene: TRBV7-9
CDR3aa: CASSPARMQFF

v_gene: TRBV15
CDR3aa: CATSRDRDLTEAFF

v_gene: TRBV9
CDR3aa: CASSSGGSYEQYF

v_gene: TRBV10-3
CDR3aa: CAISLGGRETQYF

v_gene: TRBV20-1
CDR3aa: CSARDPGQTYNEQFF

v_gene: TRBV5-6
CDR3aa: CASSFQLTDTQYF

v_gene: TRBV7-8
CDR3aa: CASSPTGSNNEQFF

v_gene: TRBV10-3
CDR3aa: CAISGTGTDSYEQYF

v_gene: TRBV10-3
CDR3aa: CAIRAGTVTYEQYF

v_gene: TRBV24-1
CDR3aa: CATSDPGTGLGYTF

v_gene: TRBV6-5
CDR3aa: CASRGTSSYNEQFF

v_gene: TRBV12-3/TRBV12-4
CDR3aa: CASSFSPVGAQYF

v_gene: TRBV2
CDR3aa: CASSGEGSPYEQYF

v_gene: TRBV15
CDR3aa: CATSREQGRMVNTEAFF

v_gene: TRBV24-1
CDR3aa: CATKGLAFNEQFF

v_gene: TRBV2
CDR3aa: CASSRRTSTENNEQFF

v_gene: TRBV3-1
CDR3aa: CASSPGLADDYEQYF

v_gene: TRBV25-1
CDR3aa: CASSTSAYNEQFF

v_gene: TRBV5-1
CDR3aa: CASSLTGYGGGSGANVLTF

v_gene: TRBV12-3/TRBV12-4
CDR3aa: CASSLGVYIQYF

v_gene: TRBV13
CDR3aa: CASSLTQATVPYTDTQYF

v_gene: TRBV12-3/TRBV12-4
CDR3aa: CASSSGVGEQFF

v_gene: TRBV5-1
CDR3aa: CASSLTGTDNTEAFF

v_gene: TRBV6-1
CDR3aa: CASSERPIAGGVETQYF

v_gene: TRBV9
CDR3aa: CASSVDNRAIQYF

v_gene: TRBV11-3
CDR3aa: CASSLQGLIDTQYF

v_gene: TRBV18
CDR3aa: CASSRSRTGRDSPLHF

v_gene: TRBV4-1
CDR3aa: CASSRGPNTGELFF

v_gene: TRBV5-1
CDR3aa: CASSLGLNQETQYF

v_gene: TRBV29-1
CDR3aa: CSVEGGAVTEAFF

v_gene: TRBV27
CDR3aa: CASSLSLGGGVYEQYF

v_gene: TRBV3-1
CDR3aa: CASSQDILQFF

v_gene: TRBV24-1
CDR3aa: CATSPDRGLANNEQFF

v_gene: TRBV29-1
CDR3aa: CSAPDIAGRVGEQFF

v_gene: TRBV20-1
CDR3aa: CSADLRGLGTEAFF